This T cell receptor beta chain emerged from a study of blood T cell repertoires in COVID-19. This clone was detected only once. The table came from immunoSEQ multiplex PCR; TCRdb's copy has only in-frame clones and leaves some out. Here the sample spans 110,000 to 150,000 clones, 85% to 90% being singletons. Germline V gene lookup returns CDR1 LNHDA and CDR2 SQIVND (reference sequence). V was shortened by 6 bases and J by 1 base, with 16 bases between the two germline ends. CDR3 length equals 16 residues. The sequenced sample was PBMCs or T cells enriched from blood (not recorded which). This TCR came from a man in his 60s who had recovered from COVID-19. The V call is TRBV19, the J call TRBJ1-3, with D hard to call. CDR3 in amino acids: CASRNVGMESGNTIYF. CDR3 coding DNA: TGTGCCAGTAGGAATGTCGGGATGGAGTCTGGAAACACCATATATTTT.